The 18 T cell receptor beta chains presented below share a single source sample, sequenced in a study of human T cells and chemical hapten exposure (dated by TCRdb to about 2021). The method was RACE. The instrument given in TCRdb is NextSeq 500. The public reads were quality trimmed at Q25 with fastp and then assembled into clones with MiXCR by TCRdb, keeping productive beta chains. Under each unique CDR3 protein, matching rows form one entry showing the most common genes and DNA. For this sample there are approximately 85,000 distinct CDR3 sequences; roughly a tenth appear just once. The ten top clones hold about 2.3% of the sample. Interpreted using the paper, the time point label stands for: patch test 2, 6 weeks after DPC sensitization. Reading the label with the study, this specimen's treatment or condition is: therapeutic diphenylcyclopropenone sensitization with weekly scalp DPC. Sequenced here: whole blood, sampled in connection with sensitization to the hapten diphenylcyclopropenone (DPC). These receptor sequences come from a woman aged 25 to 39 with alopecia areata. Some clones in this sample may be carry-over from other donors' samples.

The V call is TRBV20-1, the J call TRBJ2-3; D is ambiguous. Looked up from germline, CDR1 is DFQATT and CDR2 is SNEGSKA (reference sequence). Between the trimmed V and J ends, which lost 6 bases and 0 bases, there was a span of 7 bases. The CDR3 covers 12 residues. In nucleotides, the CDR3 is TGCAGTGCCTCCCAGAGCACAGATACGCAGTATTTT. It specifies CSASQSTDTQYF.

The V gene is TRBV20-1, the J gene TRBJ1-6; a weak D match, TRBD1 (5 bases). V lost 1 base, J lost 0 bases, and 13 bases lay in between. CDR3 size: 17 residues. Germline CDR1 DFQATT, CDR2 SNEGSKA (reference sequence). For the CDR3, the DNA is TGCAGTGCTAGAGGGGGCCCCATAAGCTCCTATAATTCACCCCTCCACTTT. Its translation is CSARGGPISSYNSPLHF.

This clonotype has only a few counts. The J gene is TRBJ1-4, the V gene TRBV18, with 8 nucleotides matching TRBD1. Germline V gene sequence: CDR1 KGHSH, CDR2 LQKENI. The CDR3 length is 16 residues. V dropped 2 bases and J dropped 3; count of bases not matched to a gene: 5. CDR3 coding DNA: TGTGCCAGCTCACCATTCGAACAGGGGGCTAATGAAAAACTGTTTTTT. It translates to CASSPFEQGANEKLFF.

Many counts were recorded for this clonotype. The V call is TRBV7-2, the J call TRBJ1-5, with 7 bases lining up with TRBD1. The junction had 0 bases not matched to a gene; V was cut back by 0 bases and J by 1 base. Germline V gene lookup returns CDR1 SGHTA and CDR2 FQGNSA. This CDR3 has 15 residues. The CDR3 protein is CASSLAGQSNQPQHF. CDR3 bases: TGTGCCAGCAGCTTAGCGGGACAGAGCAATCAGCCCCAGCATTTT. Variable domain in full (rest from reference TRBV7-2 and TRBJ1-5): GAGVSQSPSNKVTEKGKDVELRCDPISGHTALYWYRQSLGQGLEFLIYFQGNSAPDKSGLPSDRFSAERTGGSVSTLTIQRTQQEDSAVYLCASSLAGQSNQPQHFGDGTRLSIL.

This clonotype was detected only a few times. The V call is TRBV5-6, the J call TRBJ2-3; TRBD2 matches 8 bases. This CDR3 is 15 amino acids long. Germline V gene data show CDR1 as SGHDT and CDR2 as YYEEEE. V lost 3 bases to trimming and J lost 4 bases; unmatched junction nucleotides: 7. CDR3 sequence: CASSSPTGRADTQYF. The CDR3 DNA follows: TGTGCCAGCAGCTCTCCCACCGGGAGGGCAGATACGCAGTATTTT.

The chain employs TRBV20-1 and TRBJ1-4; the D gene is possibly TRBD1 (6 bases). Germline CDR1 and CDR2: DFQATT and SNEGSKA (reference sequence). This CDR3 is built from 14 residues. Trimming left V 2 bases short and J 7 bases short, with 14 bases between. The CDR3 DNA is TGCAGTGCTAGACACACAGGGAGTAGTGAAAAACTGTTTTTT. As protein: CSARHTGSSEKLFF.

This clonotype was seen at least ten times. J is TRBJ1-1 and V is TRBV7-2; D perhaps matches TRBD1 (5 bases). The germline V gene has CDR1 SGHTA and CDR2 FQGNSA. The CDR3 runs 12 residues. Trimming shortened V by 11 bases and J by 7 bases, and 17 bases separated the two germline ends. The DNA of the CDR3 is TGTGCCGGGGGACGGGCAGTTGATGAAGCTTTCTTT. Translating it yields CAGGRAVDEAFF.

This clonotype has ten or more counts. The V gene is TRBV20-1, the J gene TRBJ1-1, with D perhaps TRBD1 (5 bases). This CDR3 comprises 14 residues. With 4 bases removed from V and 3 bases from J, the gap between germline ends came to 15 bases. The germline gives CDR1 DFQATT, CDR2 SNEGSKA (reference sequence). CDR3 nucleotide sequence: TGCAGTGCTACCCGACAGACTGAACACACTGAAGCTTTCTTT. Translating gives CSATRQTEHTEAFF.

This clonotype was counted only a few times. J is TRBJ1-2 and V is TRBV11-2; D may be TRBD1 (5 bases). V was shortened by 5 bases and J by 4 bases, with 11 bases between the two germline ends. CDR3 size: 13 residues. Germline V gives CDR1 SGHAT, CDR2 FQNNGV. CDR3 sequence (DNA): TGTGCCAGCAGCGAGGGACCGCGCTATGGCTACACCTTC. Its translation is CASSEGPRYGYTF.

A remark on this clonotype: A read error may explain this, as a much larger clone is one base away. The chain is built from TRBV20-1 and TRBJ2-7, with D unclear. Germline V gene lookup returns CDR1 DFQATT and CDR2 SNEGSKA (reference sequence). Deletions cut 0 bases from V and 2 bases from J, with 14 bases between. The CDR3 is 15 amino acids. The CDR3 nucleotides are TGCAGTGCTAGAGAACCTTGGGCTGACACCTACGAGCAGTACTTC. It encodes CSAREPWADTYEQYF.

The chain links TRBV18 to TRBJ2-5; unclear D gene. The V gene lost 4 bases and the J gene lost 0 bases, with 9 bases spanning the gap. Germline V lookup: CDR1 KGHSH, CDR2 LQKENI. The CDR3 length is 14 residues. This chain's CDR3 is CASSLPANQETQYF. CDR3 coding DNA: TGTGCCAGCTCACTTCCCGCGAACCAAGAGACCCAGTACTTC.

This clonotype was counted a few times. This rearrangement joins TRBV5-6 to TRBJ2-5, with D possibly matching TRBD2 (5 bases). V was cut by 7 bases and J by 5 bases, with 24 bases left in between. Germline CDR1 reads SGHDT; CDR2 reads YYEEEE. This CDR3 comprises 16 residues. In DNA, the CDR3 is TGTGCCAGCGGACTGTTTAGCCGGCCACAGTTTGAGACCCAGTACTTC. It codes for CASGLFSRPQFETQYF.

This clonotype turned up a few times. V and J are TRBV29-1 and TRBJ1-2, with no clear D. Trimming removed 5 bases at V and 2 bases at J, with 9 bases between. The germline V gene has CDR1 SQVTM and CDR2 ANQGSEA. This CDR3 contains 12 residues. CDR3 protein: CSVPTPNYGYTF. DNA for the CDR3: TGCAGCGTTCCAACACCCAACTATGGCTACACCTTC.

At least ten counts were recorded for this clonotype. CDR3 in amino acids: CASSLIGREEQYF. In nucleotides, the CDR3 is TGCGCCAGCAGCTTGATAGGTCGTGAGGAGCAGTACTTC. The rearrangement links TRBV5-1 to TRBJ2-7, with no clear D. The V gene lost 1 base and the J gene lost 7 bases, with 12 bases spanning the gap. The CDR3 has 13 amino acids. Germline loops: CDR1 SGHRS, CDR2 YFSETQ.

This clonotype was seen at least ten times. The V call is TRBV27, the J call TRBJ2-6; D is undetermined. Germline-derived CDR1 and CDR2 are MNHEY and SMNVEV (reference sequence). The CDR3 sequence is 15 residues long. V was shortened by 3 bases and J by 0 bases, with 6 bases between the two germline ends. CDR3 nucleotides: TGTGCCAGCAGTTTTTTGAGCTCTGGGGCCAACGTCCTGACTTTC. This translates into CASSFLSSGANVLTF.

Notes on this clonotype: One junction end disagrees with the germline gene, perhaps due to a read error. The chain couples TRBV6-5 to TRBJ1-2; TRBD1 is a possible D gene (5 bases). Germline-derived CDR1 and CDR2 are MNHEY and SVGAGI. The CDR3 totals 13 residues. Here the CDR3 DNA reads TGTGCCAGCAGTTACGAGGGGAACTCTGGCTACACCTTC. This codes for CASSYEGNSGYTF.

This clonotype has ten or more counts. The rearrangement uses TRBV29-1 and TRBJ2-3; D remains ambiguous. V dropped 7 bases and J dropped 4 bases, with 12 bases sitting between them. CDR3 length: 12 residues. From germline, CDR1 is SQVTM and CDR2 ANQGSEA. CDR3 sequence reads: CSGAKEADTQYF. The CDR3, as DNA: TGCAGCGGAGCAAAAGAGGCAGATACGCAGTATTTT.

The sample holds a few counts of this clonotype. The chain joins TRBV5-1 to TRBJ1-4; 8 bases agree with TRBD1. Germline assignment: CDR1 SGHRS and CDR2 YFSETQ. This CDR3 contains 14 residues. J lost 4 bases, V lost 4 bases, and 3 bases had no gene match. CDR3 region: CASSRTGFNEKLFF. For the CDR3, the DNA is TGCGCCAGCAGCCGGACAGGGTTTAATGAAAAACTGTTTTTT.